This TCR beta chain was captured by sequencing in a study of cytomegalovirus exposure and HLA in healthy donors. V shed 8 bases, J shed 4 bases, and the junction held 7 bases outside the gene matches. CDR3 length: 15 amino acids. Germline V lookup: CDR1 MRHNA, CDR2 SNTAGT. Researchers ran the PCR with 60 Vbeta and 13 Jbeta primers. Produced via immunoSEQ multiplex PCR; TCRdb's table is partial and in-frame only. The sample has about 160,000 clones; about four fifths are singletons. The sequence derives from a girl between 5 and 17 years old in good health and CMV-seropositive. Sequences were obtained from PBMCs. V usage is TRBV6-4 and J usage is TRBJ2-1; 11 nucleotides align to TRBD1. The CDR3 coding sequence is TGTGCCAGCGGGACCGGGACAGGGGGGTACAATGAGCAGTTCTTC. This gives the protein CASGTGTGGYNEQFF.